The 32 T cell receptor beta chains below come from one sample, sequenced in a study of cytomegalovirus exposure and HLA in healthy donors. PCR employed 60 Vbeta and 13 Jbeta primers. Here immunoSEQ multiplex PCR was the method, and the copy in TCRdb shows in-frame clones only, minus some. The sample yields 200,000 to 250,000 clones, 70% to 80% seen once. The specimen sequenced was PBMCs. These receptors were collected from an older woman in good health and CMV-seropositive.

The rearrangement uses TRBV4-3 and TRBJ1-5, with D unclear. Germline V gene lookup returns CDR1 LGHNA and CDR2 YSLEER. V was shortened by 4 bases and J by 7 bases, with 11 bases between the two germline ends. There are 13 residues in the CDR3. The CDR3 is CASSLEARQPQHF. CDR3 in DNA: TGCGCCAGCAGCCTGGAGGCCCGCCAGCCCCAGCATTTT.

The rearrangement links TRBV6-5 to TRBJ1-3; possibly TRBD1 for D (5 bases). There are 16 residues in the CDR3. CDR1 is MNHEY, CDR2 SVGAGI, per germline. V was pared by 0 bases and J by 4 bases, with 13 bases between. Here the CDR3 reads CASSYSIPGHGNTIYF. CDR3 sequence (DNA): TGTGCCAGCAGTTACTCGATTCCAGGGCACGGAAACACCATATATTTT.

V is TRBV5-1 and J is TRBJ2-1, with TRBD2 matching 10 bases. This CDR3 region has 16 residues. Unmatched junction bases numbered 8, after V lost 4 bases and J lost 4 bases. CDR1 SGHRS and CDR2 YFSETQ come from the germline V gene. CDR3 region: CASSKRTSGAYNEQFF. CDR3 in DNA: TGCGCCAGCAGCAAACGGACTAGCGGAGCGTACAATGAGCAGTTCTTC.

This chain connects TRBV4-3 to TRBJ2-3; 7 bases align to TRBD2. Per germline, CDR1 LGHNA and CDR2 YSLEER. V shed 5 bases, J shed 4 bases, and the junction held 27 bases outside the gene matches. The CDR3 is 21 residues long. CDR3 amino acids: CASSTRPRTRDRSGGSDTQYF. In nucleotides, the CDR3 is TGCGCCAGCAGCACACGGCCTAGGACTAGGGATCGATCCGGGGGATCAGATACGCAGTATTTT.

CDR3 DNA: TGCGCCAGCAGCCTCAGCCAACCCGACACATATCTATATGGCTACACCTTC. This encodes CASSLSQPDTYLYGYTF. The J gene is TRBJ1-2, the V gene TRBV4-1; D ambiguous. CDR1 MGHRA and CDR2 YSYEKL come from the germline V gene. The CDR3 runs to 17 residues. Trimming left V 4 bases short and J 5 bases short, with 23 bases between.

This chain connects TRBV5-4 to TRBJ2-2; D is possibly TRBD2 (5 bases). The V gene's germline CDR1 is SGHNT and CDR2 YYREEE (reference sequence). The V end was cut by 0 bases, the J end by 3 bases, with 12 bases between. The CDR3 is 16 residues long. In nucleotides, the CDR3 is TGTGCCAGCAGCTTGGAGTGGAGGTTGGACACCGGGGAGCTGTTTTTT. Its translation is CASSLEWRLDTGELFF.

The rearrangement joins TRBV27 to TRBJ2-1, with 8 bases matching TRBD2. Germline CDR1 reads MNHEY; CDR2 reads SMNVEV (reference sequence). The CDR3 spans 17 residues. V lost 0 bases, J lost 8 bases, and 12 bases stayed unmatched. The CDR3 bases are TGTGCCAGCAGTTTATCTTCCCTCCCTAGCGGGCGCCATGAGCAGTTCTTC. This encodes CASSLSSLPSGRHEQFF.

The V and J genes are TRBV9 and TRBJ2-3; tentatively, D is TRBD1 (6 bases). The V and J ends lost 4 bases and 2 bases respectively, with 11 bases between them. The germline V gene encodes CDR1 SGDLS and CDR2 YYNGEE. This CDR3 contains 14 residues. CDR3 sequence reads: CASSPGTNTDTQYF. In DNA form, the CDR3 reads TGTGCCAGCAGCCCAGGGACAAACACAGATACGCAGTATTTT.

This clone was counted once. The chain joins TRBV29-1 to TRBJ2-3; 11 nucleotides match TRBD1. Unmatched junction bases numbered 11, after V lost 6 bases and J lost 3 bases. CDR1 and CDR2 (germline): SQVTM, ANQGSEA. The CDR3 is made up of 16 amino acids. Written as DNA, the CDR3 is TGCAGCGTAGCTATGAGGACAGGGGGCTTGACAGATACGCAGTATTTT. Translated: CSVAMRTGGLTDTQYF.

V usage is TRBV7-2 and J usage is TRBJ1-5; 7 nucleotides line up with TRBD1. Trimming cost V 4 bases and J 7 bases; bases outside gene matches: 10. CDR3 length: 15 residues. Per the germline V gene, CDR1 is SGHTA and CDR2 is FQGNSA. The CDR3 spells CASSSGYRGEQPQHF. The CDR3 nucleotides are TGTGCCAGCAGCTCCGGATACAGGGGCGAACAGCCCCAGCATTTT. The full variable domain, its missing parts supplied by reference TRBV7-2 and TRBJ1-5, is GAGVSQSPSNKVTEKGKDVELRCDPISGHTALYWYRQSLGQGLEFLIYFQGNSAPDKSGLPSDRFSAERTGGSVSTLTIQRTQQEDSAVYLCASSSGYRGEQPQHFGDGTRLSIL.

V gene TRBV18 combines with J gene TRBJ1-1, with a possible D match to TRBD1 (6 bases). This CDR3 has 18 residues. Germline CDR1 reads KGHSH; CDR2 reads LQKENI. Trimming took off 1 base at V and 5 bases at J, with 23 bases between the two ends. The CDR3 nucleotides read TGTGCCAGCTCACCACTGTTCTGGGGCGGATCTAGGGGGACTGAAGCTTTCTTT. Its protein product is CASSPLFWGGSRGTEAFF.

V and J are TRBV30 and TRBJ1-4; the D gene is possibly TRBD1 (5 bases). The CDR3 is 13 amino acids. In germline, CDR1 is GTSNPN, CDR2 SVGIG (reference sequence). Trimming removed 5 bases at V and 7 bases at J, with 14 bases between. The CDR3 nucleotides are TGTGCCTGGGCCGGGACTGGTAGTGAAAAACTGTTTTTT. Encoded protein: CAWAGTGSEKLFF.

V and J are TRBV5-1 and TRBJ2-2; 8 positions match TRBD1. Trimming took 4 bases from V and 3 from J; bases not matched to a gene: 8. The germline gives CDR1 SGHRS, CDR2 YFSETQ. CDR3 size: 16 residues. The CDR3 here is CASSAGQGWDTGELFF. The CDR3 DNA sequence: TGCGCCAGCAGCGCCGGACAGGGATGGGACACCGGGGAGCTGTTTTTT.

V gene TRBV30 combines with J gene TRBJ1-4; weak D call: TRBD1 (6 bases). This CDR3 has 12 amino acids. From germline, CDR1 is GTSNPN and CDR2 SVGIG (reference sequence). Trimming shortened V by 3 bases and J by 10 bases, and 12 bases separated the two germline ends. CDR3 region: CAWSGDRLKLFF. The CDR3 DNA sequence: TGTGCCTGGAGCGGAGACAGGTTAAAACTGTTTTTT.

The chain combines TRBV28 with TRBJ2-7; TRBD1 might be the D (6 bases). Germline V gene data show CDR1 as MDHEN and CDR2 as SYDVKM. With 2 bases removed from V and 1 base from J, the gap between germline ends came to 9 bases. The CDR3 consists of 14 residues. The CDR3 loop is CASSLTGLSYEQYF. CDR3 nucleotides: TGTGCCAGCAGTTTAACAGGGTTGTCCTACGAGCAGTACTTC.

This clone was recorded a few times. The rearrangement links TRBV5-4 to TRBJ2-3; D unclear. Germline-derived CDR1 and CDR2 are SGHNT and YYREEE (reference sequence). Trimming cost V 7 bases and J 0 bases, with 9 bases left between them. The CDR3 has 13 residues. This CDR3 reads CASYSSSTDTQYF. Here the CDR3 DNA reads TGTGCCAGCTACAGCAGTAGCACAGATACGCAGTATTTT.

This CDR3 is CASSATVQPQHF. As DNA, the CDR3 is TGCGCCAGCAGCGCCACAGTTCAGCCCCAGCATTTT. J is TRBJ1-5 and V is TRBV5-1; no clear D gene. The CDR3 totals 12 residues. Germline CDR1 is SGHRS and CDR2 is YFSETQ. V was trimmed by 4 bases and J by 6 bases, leaving 8 bases between them. The full variable domain, in which reference TRBV5-1 and TRBJ1-5 provide the parts outside the CDR3, is KAGVTQTPRYLIKTRGQQVTLSCSPISGHRSVSWYQQTPGQGLQFLFEYFSETQRNKGNFPGRFSGRQFSNSRSEMNVSTLELGDSALYLCASSATVQPQHFGDGTRLSIL.

The rearrangement uses TRBV10-1 and TRBJ2-3, with TRBD2 matching over 8 bases. The CDR3 is 15 residues long. The germline CDR1 and CDR2 sequences are WNHNN and SYGVQD (reference sequence). The J segment lost 5 bases and the V segment lost 6 bases, leaving 10 bases of the junction unmatched. CDR3 region: CASREAGDSQDTQYF. The CDR3 DNA is TGCGCCAGCAGGGAAGCGGGAGATTCCCAAGATACGCAGTATTTT.

The chain has TRBV28 and TRBJ1-2; D gene uncertain. Germline V gene data show CDR1 as MDHEN and CDR2 as SYDVKM. V lost 2 bases and J 8 bases, leaving 6 bases between the germline ends. The CDR3 is 11 residues long. CDR3 in amino acids: CASSLAGGYTF. In nucleotides, the CDR3 is TGTGCCAGCAGTTTAGCAGGCGGCTACACCTTC.

The chain couples TRBV6-1 to TRBJ1-5; TRBD1 matches at 7 bases. The CDR3 consists of 13 residues. Per germline, CDR1 MNHNS and CDR2 SASEGT. V shed 5 bases, J shed 10 bases, and the junction held 8 bases outside the gene matches. CDR3 in amino acids: CASSSTGLAPQHF. The CDR3 DNA reads TGTGCCAGCAGTTCGACAGGGCTGGCCCCCCAGCATTTT.

The chain employs TRBV5-1 and TRBJ1-6; D gene uncertain. The length of the CDR3 is 15 residues. V lost 0 bases and J lost 7, with 11 bases in between. The germline V gene encodes CDR1 SGHRS and CDR2 YFSETQ. The CDR3 DNA sequence: TGCGCCAGCAGCTTGGGTCAGGTTGGCAATTCACCCCTCCACTTT. Amino acids: CASSLGQVGNSPLHF.

The chain uses TRBV7-9 and TRBJ1-2; D is unresolved. The CDR3 sequence is 14 residues long. Per the germline V gene, CDR1 is SEHNR and CDR2 is FQNEAQ (reference sequence). Deletions cut 1 base from V and 3 bases from J, with 9 bases between. The CDR3 DNA sequence: TGTGCCAGCAGCTTAGACCTGGCACACTATGGCTACACCTTC. This codes for CASSLDLAHYGYTF.

The chain recombines TRBV5-8 with TRBJ2-1; no reliable D call. Trimming stripped 4 bases from V and 0 bases from J, with 17 bases between. The CDR3 is 17 amino acids. The germline V gene has CDR1 SGHTS and CDR2 YDEGEE. The CDR3 DNA reads TGTGCCAGCAGCCTCTTCGGCGGAGCTAGCTCCTACAATGAGCAGTTCTTC. As protein: CASSLFGGASSYNEQFF.

The rearrangement links TRBV5-1 to TRBJ1-3; 8 nucleotides match TRBD1. J lost 0 bases, V lost 4 bases, and 3 bases had no gene match. Germline CDR1 and CDR2: SGHRS and YFSETQ. The CDR3 contains 15 residues. Written as DNA, the CDR3 is TGCGCCAGCAGCCTGACAGGGGTCTCTGGAAACACCATATATTTT. Protein: CASSLTGVSGNTIYF.

The chain combines TRBV28 with TRBJ1-5, with D possibly matching TRBD1 (6 bases). The V gene's germline CDR1 is MDHEN and CDR2 SYDVKM. The CDR3 has 16 residues. Trimming removed 6 bases at V and 2 bases at J, with 17 bases between. In DNA, the CDR3 is TGTGCCAGCAGAGATACCCAGGGGATACGCAATCAGCCCCAGCATTTT. It is translated as CASRDTQGIRNQPQHF.

There are a few counts of this clone. V and J are TRBV7-2 and TRBJ1-2; possibly TRBD1 for D (6 bases). The CDR3 is 13 amino acids. Germline CDR1 is SGHTA and CDR2 is FQGNSA. Trimming stripped 3 bases from V and 8 bases from J, with 13 bases between. CDR3 nucleotides: TGTGCCAGCAGCTTGGGGGCAGTACCGGGCTACACCTTC. It yields the protein CASSLGAVPGYTF.

The chain employs TRBV5-1 and TRBJ2-7, with TRBD2 matching 7 bases. There are 13 residues in the CDR3. V dropped 4 bases and J dropped 11; count of bases not matched to a gene: 12. From germline, CDR1 is SGHRS and CDR2 YFSETQ. CDR3 bases: TGCGCCAGCAGCATCAATTGGGGAGGGTCGAAGTACTTC. Amino acid sequence: CASSINWGGSKYF. Drawing the rest from reference TRBV5-1 and TRBJ2-7, the complete variable domain is KAGVTQTPRYLIKTRGQQVTLSCSPISGHRSVSWYQQTPGQGLQFLFEYFSETQRNKGNFPGRFSGRQFSNSRSEMNVSTLELGDSALYLCASSINWGGSKYFGPGTRLTVT.

This clone has only a few counts. Distinct nucleotide sequences in the sample also encode this CDR3. The V call is TRBV5-4, the J call TRBJ1-4, with 7 bases identical to TRBD1. CDR1 is SGHNT, CDR2 YYREEE, per germline (reference sequence). The ends lost 4 bases at V and 5 bases at J; junction bases unmatched: 5. The CDR3 is made up of 14 amino acids. CDR3 DNA: TGTGCCAGCAGCCGGACAGGAGGAAATGAAAAACTGTTTTTT. It specifies CASSRTGGNEKLFF.

V is TRBV4-1 and J is TRBJ2-1; 10 bases fit TRBD2. This CDR3 is 16 amino acids long. V lost 1 base and J lost 4; bases outside the gene matches: 4. CDR1 is MGHRA and CDR2 is YSYEKL in the germline V gene. The CDR3 loop is CASSQGLAGVYNEQFF. The CDR3 bases are TGCGCCAGCAGCCAAGGACTAGCGGGCGTATACAATGAGCAGTTCTTC.

The chain recombines TRBV5-1 with TRBJ2-2; 8 bases align to TRBD1. Germline CDR1 reads SGHRS; CDR2 reads YFSETQ. V was clipped by 0 bases and J by 7 bases; unmatched bases: 5. The CDR3 is made up of 15 amino acids. CDR3 DNA: TGCGCCAGCAGCTTGGCCAGCAGGGGGCACGGGGAGCTGTTTTTT. Its translation is CASSLASRGHGELFF.

The V gene is TRBV6-1, the J gene TRBJ1-2, with 9 positions matching TRBD1. Looked up from germline, CDR1 is MNHNS and CDR2 is SASEGT. The CDR3 is 15 residues long. J was trimmed by 8 bases and V by 6 bases; bases with no gene match: 13. The CDR3 here is CASRPFSTGGGGYTF. The CDR3, as DNA: TGTGCCAGCAGACCATTTTCGACAGGGGGAGGAGGCTACACCTTC.

This clone has only one observation. J is TRBJ1-2 and V is TRBV18; D is unclear. Trimming removed 2 bases at V and 3 bases at J, with 13 bases between. This CDR3 contains 15 residues. Germline CDR1 KGHSH, CDR2 LQKENI. For the CDR3, the DNA is TGTGCCAGCTCACCAACGGATAGTACAGACTATGGCTACACCTTC. It yields the protein CASSPTDSTDYGYTF.